This T cell receptor beta chain was obtained from a study of OX40 agonist ivuxolimab in advanced cancers. The overall study: While on treatment, patients had intravenous ivuxolimab at 0.01 to 10 mg/kg every 2 weeks. The study's findings and limits: On average, CD8+ T cells showed a greater number of expanded clones than CD4+.

V lost 2 bases and J lost 5, with 12 bases in between. The CDR3 length is 15 residues. Germline V gives CDR1 LNHDA, CDR2 SQIVND (reference sequence). Sequencing used immunoSEQ multiplex PCR; TCRdb keeps in-frame clones, though not all of them. The sample includes about 5,700 clones, about nine tenths of them seen just once. A remark on this clone: Its antigen is not identified. This specimen includes other DNA sequences encoding the same CDR3.

This sequence joins TRBV19 and TRBJ2-2; D tentatively reads TRBD1 or TRBD2 (5 bases each). Sample: CD4+ or CD8+ T cells sorted from blood, taken in a trial of the OX40 agonist ivuxolimab. The source of this sequence is an adult with an advanced solid tumor such as melanoma, head and neck, liver or kidney cancer. In DNA form, the CDR3 reads TGTGCCAGTAGTATAATTGGGACGGGGACCGGGGAGCTGTTTTTT. The encoded protein is CASSIIGTGTGELFF.